This record concerns one T cell receptor beta chain sequence. What it binds is unknown. Treatment of the sample: about 20 received Ad26.COV2.S at low or high dose, single or two shots; several received placebo; per-sample allocation not given. It was on day 63 after the first vaccine or placebo injection that samples were taken. Only in-frame clones appear in the TCRdb table, and some are missing; sequencing was by immunoSEQ multiplex PCR. This table holds approximately 300,000 clones, 85% to 90% found once. The V gene's germline CDR1 is SGHTA and CDR2 FQGNSA. Trimming at V came to 6 bases and at J to 3 bases, leaving 10 bases not matched to a gene. The CDR3 spans 15 residues. The data originate from a study of Ad26.COV2.S vaccination and SARS-CoV-2 variants. Study-wide points: Participants given vaccine showed non-spike TCR breadth similar to that of placebo recipients.

The specimen comprised peripheral blood, sampled in a trial of Ad26.COV2.S vaccine versus placebo. The genes are TRBV7-2 and TRBJ2-7; 8 bases are a match to TRBD2. The origin of this receptor is a person aged 18-60 years who received the Ad26.COV2.S COVID-19 vaccine or a placebo. DNA for the CDR3: TGTGCCAGCAGACCTCAATCGGGAGGGATCTACGAGCAGTACTTC. This sequence encodes CASRPQSGGIYEQYF.